A selection of T cell receptor beta chains follows, all from one sample in a study of shared clonotypes between healthy human individuals. Here immunoSEQ multiplex PCR was the method, and the copy in TCRdb shows in-frame clones only, minus some. This sample has hundreds of thousands of clones, with roughly 97% found just once. The sequenced material came from naive CD4+ T cells sorted from blood. The receptors derive from a woman aged 25-40 years in good health. Each CDR3 is given with its conserved first and last residue. The D gene is left open where the match is weak. Rows give clone size only sometimes, using once, few, many, or a class for an expanded clone.

size: NA; D: TRBD1; J: TRBJ2-5; V: TRBV4-1; CDR3: CASSQEDRGGTQYF; DNA: TGCGCCAGCAGCCAGGAGGACAGGGGGGGGACCCAGTACTTC
size: once; D: TRBD2; J: TRBJ2-1; V: TRBV27; CDR3: CASSRREYDEQFF; DNA: TGTGCCAGCAGCCGGCGGGAGTACGATGAGCAGTTCTTC
size: NA; D: NA; J: TRBJ1-3; V: TRBV18; CDR3: CASSPVVGGPYSGNTIYF; DNA: TGTGCCAGCTCACCGGTGGTGGGGGGGCCTTACTCTGGAAACACCATATATTTT
size: NA; D: TRBD1; J: TRBJ1-5; V: TRBV19; CDR3: CASSIDGNRGGPVQPQHF; DNA: TGTGCCAGTAGTATAGATGGGAACAGGGGGGGGCCCGTGCAGCCCCAGCATTTT
size: NA; D: NA; J: TRBJ2-5; V: TRBV27; CDR3: CASSSSRGETQYF; DNA: TGTGCCAGCAGTTCCTCTCGTGGGGAGACCCAGTACTTC
size: once; D: NA; J: TRBJ2-2; V: TRBV5-1; CDR3: CASSLEGELFF; DNA: TGCGCCAGCAGCTTGGAAGGGGAGCTGTTTTTT
size: NA; D: TRBD2; J: TRBJ2-2; V: TRBV5-5; CDR3: CASSRLAGSTGELFF; DNA: TGTGCCAGCAGCCGACTAGCGGGAAGCACCGGGGAGCTGTTTTTT
size: NA; D: NA; J: TRBJ2-2; V: TRBV27; CDR3: CASSLLGHHSYTGELFF; DNA: TGTGCCAGCAGTTTGTTGGGACACCATTCTTACACCGGGGAGCTGTTTTTT
size: NA; D: NA; J: TRBJ2-7; V: TRBV19; CDR3: CASSIAGVVAYEQYF; DNA: TGTGCCAGTAGTATAGCGGGGGTTGTCGCCTACGAGCAGTACTTC
size: NA; D: NA; J: TRBJ1-2; V: TRBV28; CDR3: CASSLGSATANYGYTF; DNA: TGTGCCAGCAGTTTAGGGTCAGCGACTGCTAACTATGGCTACACCTTC
size: NA; D: NA; J: TRBJ2-7; V: TRBV28; CDR3: CASSLEGTPYEQYF; DNA: TGTGCCAGCAGTTTGGAGGGAACCCCCTACGAGCAGTACTTC
size: NA; D: TRBD1; J: TRBJ1-3; V: TRBV19; CDR3: CASSMAYRGGPGNTIYF; DNA: TGTGCCAGTAGTATGGCGTACAGGGGTGGTCCTGGAAACACCATATATTTT
size: NA; D: TRBD2; J: TRBJ2-7; V: TRBV9; CDR3: CASSPQTWTSGSIRYEQYF; DNA: TGTGCCAGCAGCCCCCAAACTTGGACTAGCGGGAGTATTCGATACGAGCAGTACTTC
size: once; D: NA; J: TRBJ2-2; V: TRBV28; CDR3: CASSLLGQSGELFF; DNA: TGTGCCAGCAGTCTACTAGGCCAGTCCGGGGAGCTGTTTTTT
size: NA; D: TRBD1; J: TRBJ1-2; V: TRBV5-1; CDR3: CASSWDRGRNNGYTF; DNA: TGCGCCAGCAGCTGGGACAGGGGGCGCAATAATGGCTACACCTTC
size: NA; D: TRBD1; J: TRBJ1-1; V: TRBV2; CDR3: CASSTGGTEAFF; DNA: TGTGCCAGCAGCACAGGGGGGACTGAAGCTTTCTTT
size: NA; D: NA; J: TRBJ1-5; V: TRBV6-4; CDR3: CASSDSHSALPQHF; DNA: TGTGCCAGCAGTGACTCGCACTCTGCGCTTCCCCAGCATTTT
size: once; D: NA; J: TRBJ1-3; V: TRBV2; CDR3: CASRDFVGNTIYF; DNA: TGTGCCAGTAGGGACTTCGTAGGAAACACCATATATTTT
size: NA; D: NA; J: TRBJ2-3; V: TRBV25-1; CDR3: CASSGVTDTQYF; DNA: TGTGCCAGCAGCGGGGTTACAGATACGCAGTATTTT
size: NA; D: NA; J: TRBJ2-1; V: TRBV18; CDR3: CASSPGGGVYNEQFF; DNA: TGTGCCAGCTCGCCAGGTGGAGGGGTTTACAATGAGCAGTTCTTC
size: NA; D: NA; J: TRBJ1-1; V: TRBV21-1; CDR3: CASSYGDTEAFF; DNA: TGTGCCAGCAGCTATGGGGACACTGAAGCTTTCTTT
size: once; D: NA; J: TRBJ2-2; V: TRBV27; CDR3: CASSLRGLPGIGELFF; DNA: TGTGCCAGCAGTTTACGGGGTCTGCCAGGGATCGGGGAGCTGTTTTTT
size: NA; D: TRBD1; J: TRBJ2-5; V: TRBV10-3; CDR3: CAISLTGDKTQYF; DNA: TGTGCCATCAGCCTAACAGGGGATAAGACCCAGTACTTC
size: NA; D: TRBD1; J: TRBJ1-2; V: TRBV6-5; CDR3: CASSYSGQANYGYTF; DNA: TGTGCCAGCAGTTACTCCGGACAGGCAAACTATGGCTACACCTTC
size: NA; D: NA; J: TRBJ2-7; V: TRBV6-1; CDR3: CASRNGDITYEQYF; DNA: TGTGCCAGCAGGAATGGGGACATAACCTACGAGCAGTACTTC
size: once; D: NA; J: TRBJ2-1; V: TRBV18; CDR3: CASSPPLAESSYNEQFF; DNA: TGTGCCAGCTCACCACCCTTAGCGGAGAGCTCCTACAATGAGCAGTTCTTC
size: NA; D: TRBD2; J: TRBJ2-5; V: TRBV19; CDR3: CASSIALRSTSGDQETQYF; DNA: TGTGCCAGTAGTATAGCTTTAAGGTCGACTAGCGGAGACCAAGAGACCCAGTACTTC
size: NA; D: TRBD1; J: TRBJ1-5; V: TRBV6-1; CDR3: CASSESATGTWPQHF; DNA: TGTGCCAGCAGTGAATCTGCGACAGGGACCTGGCCCCAGCATTTT
size: NA; D: NA; J: TRBJ1-2; V: TRBV2; CDR3: CASSEARVADYGYTF; DNA: TGTGCCAGCAGTGAAGCGCGAGTGGCGGACTATGGCTACACCTTC
size: NA; D: NA; J: TRBJ2-4; V: TRBV7-9; CDR3: CASSLFAFSKNIQYF; DNA: TGTGCCAGCAGCTTATTCGCGTTTAGCAAAAACATTCAGTACTTC
size: NA; D: NA; J: TRBJ1-1; V: TRBV27; CDR3: CASKRVGPGVGVFF; DNA: TGTGCCAGCAAGAGGGTAGGCCCCGGGGTCGGAGTTTTCTTT
size: NA; D: TRBD2; J: TRBJ2-7; V: TRBV2; CDR3: CASSRRLAGWGTYEQYF; DNA: TGTGCCAGCAGCAGGCGACTAGCGGGATGGGGGACCTACGAGCAGTACTTC
size: NA; D: NA; J: TRBJ2-1; V: TRBV9; CDR3: CASSVMSGHSYNEQFF; DNA: TGTGCCAGCAGCGTAATGAGCGGGCATTCCTACAATGAGCAGTTCTTC
size: NA; D: NA; J: TRBJ2-5; V: TRBV5-1; CDR3: CASSPRSPGRPFALNQETQYF; DNA: TGCGCCAGCAGCCCGCGTAGTCCGGGCAGACCCTTTGCCCTTAACCAAGAGACCCAGTACTTC
size: NA; D: NA; J: TRBJ1-4; V: TRBV27; CDR3: CASTRPGSEKLFF; DNA: TGTGCCAGCACCCGCCCGGGTTCTGAAAAACTGTTTTTT
size: NA; D: TRBD1; J: TRBJ1-4; V: TRBV19; CDR3: CASSGLGQINEKLFF; DNA: TGTGCCAGTAGTGGCCTGGGACAGATCAATGAAAAACTGTTTTTT
size: NA; D: NA; J: TRBJ1-1; V: TRBV7-8; CDR3: CAQARQLNTEAFF; DNA: TGTGCCCAAGCGAGGCAGTTGAACACTGAAGCTTTCTTT
size: NA; D: TRBD1; J: TRBJ2-3; V: TRBV27; CDR3: CASSLRQGSSTDTQYF; DNA: TGTGCCAGCAGTCTACGACAGGGATCTAGCACAGATACGCAGTATTTT
size: NA; D: TRBD2; J: TRBJ2-7; V: TRBV28; CDR3: CASIPLAGGNHEQYF; DNA: TGTGCCAGCATCCCCCTGGCGGGAGGGAACCACGAGCAGTACTTC
size: NA; D: NA; J: TRBJ2-1; V: TRBV5-4; CDR3: CASSLGSIVAGYNEQFF; DNA: TGTGCCAGCAGCTTGGGAAGTATTGTCGCAGGCTACAATGAGCAGTTCTTC
size: NA; D: NA; J: TRBJ1-1; V: TRBV5-4; CDR3: CASRGMTGSDTEAFF; DNA: TGTGCCAGCAGGGGAATGACAGGCAGCGACACTGAAGCTTTCTTT
size: NA; D: NA; J: TRBJ1-1; V: TRBV5-1; CDR3: CASSLGSTNTEAFF; DNA: TGCGCCAGCAGCTTGGGAAGTACGAACACTGAAGCTTTCTTT
size: NA; D: NA; J: TRBJ2-5; V: TRBV28; CDR3: CASRGSGETQYF; DNA: TGTGCCAGCAGGGGGTCAGGAGAGACCCAGTACTTC
size: NA; D: TRBD1; J: TRBJ2-2; V: TRBV5-1; CDR3: CASGSSRQGAIGELFF; DNA: TGCGCCAGCGGCTCAAGCCGACAGGGGGCGATCGGGGAGCTGTTTTTT
size: few; D: NA; J: TRBJ1-2; V: TRBV7-9; CDR3: CASSPRTQPHGYTF; DNA: TGTGCCAGCAGCCCCCGGACGCAGCCGCATGGCTACACCTTC
size: NA; D: NA; J: TRBJ2-6; V: TRBV2; CDR3: CASRVGQRNSGANVLTF; DNA: TGTGCCAGCAGGGTGGGACAACGGAACTCTGGGGCCAACGTCCTGACTTTC
size: NA; D: TRBD2; J: TRBJ2-5; V: TRBV5-4; CDR3: CATQERGGLQQETQYF; DNA: TGTGCCACGCAAGAGCGGGGGGGACTACAACAAGAGACCCAGTACTTC
size: NA; D: NA; J: TRBJ1-2; V: TRBV27; CDR3: CASSLVTPRQFGPGGYTF; DNA: TGTGCCAGCAGTTTAGTAACCCCCCGACAGTTCGGGCCGGGTGGCTACACCTTC
size: NA; D: NA; J: TRBJ1-5; V: TRBV6-1; CDR3: CASSEQYSNQPQHF; DNA: TGTGCCAGCAGTGAGCAGTATAGCAATCAGCCCCAGCATTTT
size: NA; D: TRBD2; J: TRBJ2-1; V: TRBV30; CDR3: CAWSFSGGHNEQFF; DNA: TGTGCCTGGAGTTTCTCGGGGGGACACAATGAGCAGTTCTTC
size: NA; D: NA; J: TRBJ1-1; V: TRBV6-6; CDR3: CASMRSVNTEAFF; DNA: TGTGCCAGCATGAGGAGTGTGAACACTGAAGCTTTCTTT
size: once; D: NA; J: TRBJ2-2; V: TRBV5-4; CDR3: CASSLTGPGELFF; DNA: TGTGCCAGCAGCTTAACAGGGCCCGGGGAGCTGTTTTTT
size: NA; D: TRBD1; J: TRBJ2-6; V: TRBV19; CDR3: CASSPEQGAGSGANVLTF; DNA: TGTGCCAGTAGCCCAGAACAGGGGGCGGGCTCTGGGGCCAACGTCCTGACTTTC
size: NA; D: NA; J: TRBJ1-5; V: TRBV6-6; CDR3: CASSRDRDNQPQHF; DNA: TGTGCCAGCAGCAGGGACCGCGACAATCAGCCCCAGCATTTT
size: once; D: NA; J: TRBJ2-1; V: TRBV6-4; CDR3: CATRNSEKTSYNEQFF; DNA: TGTGCCACCCGAAACAGCGAAAAAACCTCCTACAATGAGCAGTTCTTC
size: NA; D: TRBD1; J: TRBJ1-4; V: TRBV28; CDR3: CASRGLRTGGEKLFF; DNA: TGTGCCAGCAGAGGACTGAGGACAGGGGGTGAAAAACTGTTTTTT
size: NA; D: TRBD1; J: TRBJ1-1; V: TRBV2; CDR3: CASRLTGRAFF; DNA: TGTGCCAGCAGACTGACAGGGCGGGCTTTCTTT
size: once; D: TRBD1; J: TRBJ2-7; V: TRBV18; CDR3: CASSPMDRSESYEQYF; DNA: TGTGCCAGCTCACCGATGGACAGGTCTGAGAGCTACGAGCAGTACTTC
size: NA; D: NA; J: TRBJ2-3; V: TRBV7-2; CDR3: CASSSSNTDTQYF; DNA: TGTGCCAGCAGCTCTTCTAACACAGATACGCAGTATTTT
size: NA; D: TRBD1; J: TRBJ1-2; V: TRBV19; CDR3: CASSPGRDRGNYGYTF; DNA: TGTGCCAGTAGTCCTGGCCGGGACAGGGGCAACTATGGCTACACCTTC